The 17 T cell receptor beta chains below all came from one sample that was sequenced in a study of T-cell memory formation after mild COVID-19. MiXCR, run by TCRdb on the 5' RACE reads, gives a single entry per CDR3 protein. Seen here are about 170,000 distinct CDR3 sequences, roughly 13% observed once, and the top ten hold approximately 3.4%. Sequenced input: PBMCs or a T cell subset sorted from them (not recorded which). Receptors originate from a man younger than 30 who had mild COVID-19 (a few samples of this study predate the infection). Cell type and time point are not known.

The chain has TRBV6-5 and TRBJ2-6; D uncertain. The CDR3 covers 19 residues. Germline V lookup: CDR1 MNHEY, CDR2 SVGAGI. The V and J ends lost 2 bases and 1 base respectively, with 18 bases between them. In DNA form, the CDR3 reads TGTGCCAGCAGTTACCTTGCAGAACCTAGTTTTTCTGGGGCCAACGTCCTGACTTTC. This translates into CASSYLAEPSFSGANVLTF.

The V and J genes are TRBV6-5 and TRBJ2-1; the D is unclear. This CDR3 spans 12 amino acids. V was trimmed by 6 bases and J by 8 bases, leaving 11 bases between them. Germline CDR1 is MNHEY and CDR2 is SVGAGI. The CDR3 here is CASRRTSDEQFF. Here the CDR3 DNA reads TGTGCCAGCAGACGTACATCCGATGAGCAGTTCTTC.

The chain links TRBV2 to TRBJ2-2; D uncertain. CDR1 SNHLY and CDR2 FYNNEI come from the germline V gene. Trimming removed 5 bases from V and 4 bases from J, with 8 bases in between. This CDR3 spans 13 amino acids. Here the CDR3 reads CASSWGFTGELFF. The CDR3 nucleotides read TGTGCCAGCAGTTGGGGATTCACCGGGGAGCTGTTTTTT.

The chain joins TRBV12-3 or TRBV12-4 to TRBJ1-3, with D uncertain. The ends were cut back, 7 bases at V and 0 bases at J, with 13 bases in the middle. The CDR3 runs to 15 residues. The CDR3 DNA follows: TGTGCCAGCACCCGCGGGTACAGCTCTGGAAACACCATATATTTT. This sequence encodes CASTRGYSSGNTIYF.

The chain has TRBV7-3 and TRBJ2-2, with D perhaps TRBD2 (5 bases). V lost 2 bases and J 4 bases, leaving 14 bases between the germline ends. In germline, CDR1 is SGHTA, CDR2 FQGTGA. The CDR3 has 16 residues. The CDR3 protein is CASSLGGSSVTGELFF. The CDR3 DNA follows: TGTGCCAGCAGCTTAGGAGGAAGCTCGGTCACCGGGGAGCTGTTTTTT.

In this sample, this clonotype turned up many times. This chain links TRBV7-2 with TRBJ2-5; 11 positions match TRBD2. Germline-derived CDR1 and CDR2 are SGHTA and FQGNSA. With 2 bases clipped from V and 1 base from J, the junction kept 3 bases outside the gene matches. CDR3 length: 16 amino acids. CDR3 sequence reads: CASSLSLAGGQETQYF. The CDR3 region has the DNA TGTGCCAGCAGCTTAAGCCTAGCGGGGGGCCAAGAGACCCAGTACTTC.

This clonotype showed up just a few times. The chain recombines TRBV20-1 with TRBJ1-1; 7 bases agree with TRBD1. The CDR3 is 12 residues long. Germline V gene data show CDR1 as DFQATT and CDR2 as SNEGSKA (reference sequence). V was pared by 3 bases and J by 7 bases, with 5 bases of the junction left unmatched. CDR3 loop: CSASEGAGEAFF. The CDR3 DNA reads TGCAGTGCTAGTGAGGGGGCCGGTGAAGCTTTCTTT.

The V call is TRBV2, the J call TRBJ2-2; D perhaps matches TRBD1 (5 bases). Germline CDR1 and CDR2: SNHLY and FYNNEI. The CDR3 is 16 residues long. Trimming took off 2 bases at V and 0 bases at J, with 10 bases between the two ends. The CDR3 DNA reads TGTGCCAGCAGTGAACAGGGCCTAGCGAACACCGGGGAGCTGTTTTTT. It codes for CASSEQGLANTGELFF.

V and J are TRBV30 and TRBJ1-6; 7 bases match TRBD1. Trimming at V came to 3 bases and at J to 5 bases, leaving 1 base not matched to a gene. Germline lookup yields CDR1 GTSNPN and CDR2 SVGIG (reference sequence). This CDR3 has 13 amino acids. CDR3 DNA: TGTGCCTGGAGAGGACAGGATAATTCACCCCTCCACTTT. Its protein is CAWRGQDNSPLHF.

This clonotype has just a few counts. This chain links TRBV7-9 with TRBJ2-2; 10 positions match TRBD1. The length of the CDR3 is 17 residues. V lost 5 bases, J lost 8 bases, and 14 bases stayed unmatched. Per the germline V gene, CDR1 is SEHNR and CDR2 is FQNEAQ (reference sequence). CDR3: CASSPRPGQGKAGELFF. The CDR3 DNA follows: TGTGCCAGCAGCCCCCGCCCGGGACAGGGGAAGGCGGGGGAGCTGTTTTTT.

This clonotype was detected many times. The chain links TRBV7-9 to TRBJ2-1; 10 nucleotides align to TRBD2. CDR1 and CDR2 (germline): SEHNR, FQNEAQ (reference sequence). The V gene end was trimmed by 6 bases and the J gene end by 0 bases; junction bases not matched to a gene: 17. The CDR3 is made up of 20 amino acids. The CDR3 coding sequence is TGTGCCAGCAGGCTAGCGCTGGGGCAGAGGACTAGCGGCTCCTACAATGAGCAGTTCTTC. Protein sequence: CASRLALGQRTSGSYNEQFF.

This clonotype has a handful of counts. The CDR3 nucleotides read TGTGCCAGCAGTGACACGGACAGGGGCACTGAAGCTTTCTTT. Translating gives CASSDTDRGTEAFF. V and J are TRBV6-4 and TRBJ1-1; 9 bases agree with TRBD1. The germline V gene has CDR1 MRHNA and CDR2 SNTAGT. This CDR3 spans 14 amino acids. V was clipped by 2 bases and J by 4 bases; unmatched bases: 2.

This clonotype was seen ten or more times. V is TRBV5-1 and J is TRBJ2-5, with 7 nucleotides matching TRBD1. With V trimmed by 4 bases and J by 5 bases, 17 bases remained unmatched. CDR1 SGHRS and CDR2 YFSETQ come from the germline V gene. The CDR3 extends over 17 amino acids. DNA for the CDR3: TGCGCCAGCAGCATCCTTGGGCGGACAGGAGACCGGGAGACCCAGTACTTC. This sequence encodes CASSILGRTGDRETQYF.

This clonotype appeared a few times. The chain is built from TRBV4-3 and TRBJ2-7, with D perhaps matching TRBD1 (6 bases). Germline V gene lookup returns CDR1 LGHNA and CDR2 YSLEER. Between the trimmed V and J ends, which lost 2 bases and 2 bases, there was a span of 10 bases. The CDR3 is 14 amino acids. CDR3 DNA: TGCGCCAGCAGCCAAAGCCCAGGGGCCTACGAGCAGTACGTC. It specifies CASSQSPGAYEQYV.

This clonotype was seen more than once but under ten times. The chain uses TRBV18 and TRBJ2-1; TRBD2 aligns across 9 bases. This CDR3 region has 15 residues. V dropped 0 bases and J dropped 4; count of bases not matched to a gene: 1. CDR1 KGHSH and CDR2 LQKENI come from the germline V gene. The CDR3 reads CASSPPSGGYNEQFF. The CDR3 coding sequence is TGTGCCAGCTCACCACCGAGCGGGGGGTACAATGAGCAGTTCTTC.

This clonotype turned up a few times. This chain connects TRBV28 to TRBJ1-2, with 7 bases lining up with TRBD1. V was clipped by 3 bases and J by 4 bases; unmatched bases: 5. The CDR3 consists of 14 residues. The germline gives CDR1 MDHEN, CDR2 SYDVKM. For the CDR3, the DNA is TGTGCCAGCAGTTTTCCAGGACAGGTCTATGGCTACACCTTC. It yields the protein CASSFPGQVYGYTF.

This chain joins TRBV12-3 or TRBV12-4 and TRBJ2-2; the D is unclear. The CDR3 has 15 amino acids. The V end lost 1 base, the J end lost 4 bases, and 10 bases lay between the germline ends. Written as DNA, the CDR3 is TGTGCCAGCAGTTTAGGGGTATTAGGCACCGGGGAGCTGTTTTTT. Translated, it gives CASSLGVLGTGELFF.